The 26 T cell receptor beta chains below come from one sample, sequenced in a study of cytomegalovirus exposure and HLA in healthy donors. Primers: 60 Vbeta forward and 13 Jbeta reverse. The table came from immunoSEQ multiplex PCR; TCRdb's copy has only in-frame clones and leaves some out. The sample consists of 150,000 to 200,000 clones, more than 75% of them appearing once. Material: PBMCs. The receptor set was obtained from a male donor in good health and CMV-seronegative.

This clone has only a few counts. This chain links TRBV5-6 with TRBJ2-1; 9 bases align to TRBD1. Germline V lookup: CDR1 SGHDT, CDR2 YYEEEE. With V trimmed by 4 bases and J by 10 bases, 6 bases remained unmatched. The CDR3 contains 13 residues. In nucleotides, the CDR3 is TGTGCCAGCAGCCCCCGAGGGACAGGGGAGCAGTTCTTC. Amino acid sequence: CASSPRGTGEQFF.

This clone was seen once. This chain connects TRBV6-5 to TRBJ2-3; 13 bases map to TRBD2. Trimming at V came to 4 bases and at J to 4 bases, leaving 5 bases not matched to a gene. Germline V gene data show CDR1 as MNHEY and CDR2 as SVGAGI. This CDR3 has 16 residues. CDR3 sequence reads: CASSSPGLAGSDTQYF. In DNA, the CDR3 is TGTGCCAGCAGTTCTCCGGGACTAGCGGGATCAGATACGCAGTATTTT.

This clone has only one observation. The chain uses TRBV7-2 and TRBJ1-2; D not resolved. Trimming stripped 5 bases from V and 3 bases from J, with 10 bases between. The germline V gene has CDR1 SGHTA and CDR2 FQGNSA. This CDR3 comprises 13 residues. CDR3 residues: CASSPPTYYGYTF. The CDR3 DNA is TGTGCCAGCAGCCCCCCGACATACTATGGCTACACCTTC.

V gene TRBV5-6 combines with J gene TRBJ1-1; D is unresolved. Germline CDR1 is SGHDT and CDR2 is YYEEEE. This CDR3 is built from 14 residues. Trimming took off 2 bases at V and 1 base at J, with 9 bases between the two ends. The DNA of the CDR3 is TGTGCCAGCAGCTTTGGGCGAAGGAACACTGAAGCTTTCTTT. As protein: CASSFGRRNTEAFF.

Here the CDR3 reads CASSQNHGGRDEAFF. CDR3 DNA: TGTGCCAGCAGCCAGAATCACGGAGGGCGTGATGAAGCTTTCTTT. The chain carries TRBV4-2 and TRBJ1-1; the D is unclear. The CDR3 loop spans 15 amino acids. Between the trimmed V and J ends, which lost 3 bases and 7 bases, there was a span of 18 bases. Germline CDR1 is LGHNA and CDR2 is YNFKEQ.

The V call is TRBV11-2, the J call TRBJ1-2, with D possibly matching TRBD1 (5 bases). V lost 4 bases and J lost 0, with 6 bases in between. Germline CDR1 reads SGHAT; CDR2 reads FQNNGV. The CDR3 contains 13 residues. In nucleotides, the CDR3 is TGTGCCAGCAGCTCGACAGCTAACTATGGCTACACCTTC. Translating it yields CASSSTANYGYTF.

A word on this clone: The junction does not match germline at one end; this may be a read error. V gene TRBV5-1 combines with J gene TRBJ1-2, with D possibly being TRBD1 (6 bases). The length of the CDR3 is 14 residues. Per the germline V gene, CDR1 is SGHRS and CDR2 is YFSETQ. CDR3: CASSEQQGSYVYTF. The CDR3 nucleotides are TGCGCCAGCAGCGAGCAGCAGGGGAGTTATGTCTACACCTTC.

This rearrangement joins TRBV7-3 to TRBJ1-6; possible D gene TRBD1, 6 bases. CDR3 length: 14 residues. Germline CDR1 is SGHTA and CDR2 is FQGTGA. V was pared by 4 bases and J by 6 bases, with 10 bases between. The CDR3 nucleotides read TGTGCCAGCAGCTCAGGGGCAGTTAATTCACCCCTCCACTTT. Its translation: CASSSGAVNSPLHF. Full variable domain (outside the CDR3, taken from reference TRBV7-3 and TRBJ1-6): GAGVSQTPSNKVTEKGKYVELRCDPISGHTALYWYRQSLGQGPEFLIYFQGTGAADDSGLPNDRFFAVRPEGSVSTLKIQRTERGDSAVYLCASSSGAVNSPLHFGNGTRLTVT.

CDR3 in amino acids: CASSPWTSGSGEQYF. The CDR3 DNA reads TGTGCCAGCAGTCCCTGGACTAGCGGGAGTGGTGAGCAGTACTTC. V and J are TRBV27 and TRBJ2-7, with 13 bases identical to TRBD2. Germline CDR1 reads MNHEY; CDR2 reads SMNVEV (reference sequence). V shed 5 bases and J 7 bases; nucleotides not matched to a gene: 8. The CDR3 loop spans 15 amino acids.

A few counts support this clone. The chain employs TRBV18 and TRBJ1-5; TRBD1 agrees at 9 bases. The CDR3 is 15 residues long. CDR1 and CDR2 from the germline V gene are KGHSH and LQKENI. The V gene end was trimmed by 3 bases and the J gene end by 3 bases; junction bases not matched to a gene: 3. CDR3 bases: TGTGCCAGCTCACCCGGGACAGGGTACAATCAGCCCCAGCATTTT. Protein sequence: CASSPGTGYNQPQHF. The full variable domain, in which reference TRBV18 and TRBJ1-5 provide the parts outside the CDR3, is NAGVMQNPRHLVRRRGQEARLRCSPMKGHSHVYWYRQLPEEGLKFMVYLQKENIIDESGMPKERFSAEFPKEGPSILRIQQVVRGDSAAYFCASSPGTGYNQPQHFGDGTRLSIL.

For this clone: Germline and junction disagree at one end, which may indicate a read error. V gene TRBV5-1 combines with J gene TRBJ1-1; TRBD1 is a possible D gene (6 bases). The length of the CDR3 is 17 residues. In germline, CDR1 is SGHRS, CDR2 YFSETQ. The DNA of the CDR3 is TGCGCCAGCAGCTTGGCGGGACGGCTAACAGGGAACGCTGAAGCTTTCTTT. This encodes CASSLAGRLTGNAEAFF.

The rearrangement links TRBV4-1 to TRBJ2-1; tentative D call: TRBD1 (7 bases). Trimming left V 0 bases short and J 8 bases short, with 20 bases between. CDR1 is MGHRA, CDR2 YSYEKL, per germline. The CDR3 consists of 17 residues. In nucleotides, the CDR3 is TGCGCCAGCAGCCAAGAGAAGAGGCAGGGGGGTACATATGAGCAGTTCTTC. It encodes CASSQEKRQGGTYEQFF.

The V call is TRBV7-3, the J call TRBJ1-1; TRBD1 is a possible D gene (5 bases). This CDR3 region has 15 residues. From germline, CDR1 is SGHTA and CDR2 FQGTGA. Trimming took off 4 bases at V and 6 bases at J, with 18 bases between the two ends. In DNA form, the CDR3 reads TGTGCCAGCAGCTCGGGAGGGACGGTACGTCCTGAAGCTTTCTTT. Translation gives CASSSGGTVRPEAFF.

The genes are TRBV9 and TRBJ1-3; D remains ambiguous. The V end was cut by 0 bases, the J end by 0 bases, with 4 bases between. The CDR3 totals 14 residues. Germline V gene lookup returns CDR1 SGDLS and CDR2 YYNGEE. For the CDR3, the DNA is TGTGCCAGCAGCGTAGAGAGCTCTGGAAACACCATATATTTT. This codes for CASSVESSGNTIYF.

V and J are TRBV10-3 and TRBJ1-5; unclear D gene. V lost 8 bases and J lost 3, with 8 bases in between. This CDR3 comprises 12 residues. Per germline, CDR1 ENHRY and CDR2 SYGVKD. The CDR3 loop is CAIGQDNQPQHF. In DNA form, the CDR3 reads TGTGCCATCGGGCAGGACAATCAGCCCCAGCATTTT.

This clone appeared once. This chain joins TRBV5-1 and TRBJ2-2; D perhaps matches TRBD1 (5 bases). The CDR3 is 12 residues long. The V gene lost 1 base and the J gene lost 9 bases, with 7 bases spanning the gap. Germline V gene data show CDR1 as SGHRS and CDR2 as YFSETQ. CDR3 DNA sequence: TGCGCCAGCAGCTTGCTGGGGCGGGAGCTGTTTTTT. It yields the protein CASSLLGRELFF.

The chain is built from TRBV5-1 and TRBJ2-3, with D maybe TRBD1 (6 bases). Germline CDR1 and CDR2: SGHRS and YFSETQ. CDR3 length: 14 residues. V was trimmed by 4 bases and J by 1 base, leaving 10 bases between them. CDR3 region: CASSAGQRTDTQYF. The CDR3 DNA is TGCGCCAGCAGCGCCGGACAGCGCACAGATACGCAGTATTTT.

This rearrangement joins TRBV2 to TRBJ2-5; 10 bases map to TRBD1. After removal of 5 bases from V and 4 bases from J, the junction contained 4 bases not matched to a gene. Germline lookup yields CDR1 SNHLY and CDR2 FYNNEI. This CDR3 region has 14 residues. The CDR3 bases are TGTGCCAGCAGTCCCGACAGGGGGCGAGAGACCCAGTACTTC. Translation gives CASSPDRGRETQYF.

This chain joins TRBV6-5 and TRBJ2-3; TRBD2 might be the D (6 bases). The CDR3 has 16 amino acids. Per the germline V gene, CDR1 is MNHEY and CDR2 is SVGAGI. Trimming stripped 0 bases from V and 3 bases from J, with 13 bases between. This chain's CDR3 is CASSYSAVAATDTQYF. CDR3 DNA sequence: TGTGCCAGCAGTTACTCGGCAGTAGCGGCAACAGATACGCAGTATTTT.

This chain links TRBV6-6 with TRBJ1-6, with a possible D match to TRBD1 (5 bases). The CDR3 has 16 amino acids. V lost 2 bases, J lost 8 bases, and 16 bases lay in between. The V gene's germline CDR1 is MNHNY and CDR2 SVGAGI (reference sequence). This CDR3 reads CASSYPKGSGDSPLHF. CDR3 nucleotide sequence: TGTGCCAGCAGTTACCCAAAGGGGAGCGGGGATTCACCCCTCCACTTT.

In the case of this clone: A junction boundary mismatches the germline segment, possibly from a read error. This rearrangement joins TRBV7-2 to TRBJ1-1; 8 positions match TRBD1. CDR1 and CDR2 from the germline V gene are SGHTA and FQGNSA. CDR3 length: 15 amino acids. The CDR3 reads CASSIAGTGNTEAFF. The DNA of the CDR3 is TGTGCCAGCAGCATAGCCGGGACAGGGAACACTGAAGCTTTCTTT. Together with reference TRBV7-2 and TRBJ1-1, the CDR3 gives the full variable domain: GAGVSQSPSNKVTEKGKDVELRCDPISGHTALYWYRQSLGQGLEFLIYFQGNSAPDKSGLPSDRFSAERTGGSVSTLTIQRTQQEDSAVYLCASSIAGTGNTEAFFGQGTRLTVV.

This clone was seen only a few times. CDR3 loop: CASSVGRGQYEQYF. CDR3 DNA: TGTGCCAGCAGTGTGGGCAGGGGGCAATACGAGCAGTACTTC. The gene calls are TRBV6-1 and TRBJ2-7; 8 nucleotides match TRBD1. Germline V gives CDR1 MNHNS, CDR2 SASEGT. The CDR3 extends over 14 amino acids. V shed 4 bases, J shed 4 bases, and the junction held 6 bases outside the gene matches.

The V and J genes are TRBV19 and TRBJ2-2; D might be TRBD2 (5 bases). From germline, CDR1 is LNHDA and CDR2 SQIVND (reference sequence). The CDR3 consists of 12 residues. Trimming took off 7 bases at V and 5 bases at J, with 8 bases between the two ends. The CDR3 nucleotides read TGTGCCAGTAAAGAGCGGACCGGGGAGCTGTTTTTT. It specifies CASKERTGELFF. Together with reference TRBV19 and TRBJ2-2, the CDR3 gives the full variable domain: DGGITQSPKYLFRKEGQNVTLSCEQNLNHDAMYWYRQDPGQGLRLIYYSQIVNDFQKGDIAEGYSVSREKKESFPLTVTSAQKNPTAFYLCASKERTGELFFGEGSRLTVL.

This chain joins TRBV30 and TRBJ1-1; D is ambiguous. The ends were cut back, 1 base at V and 8 bases at J, with 11 bases in the middle. The germline V gene has CDR1 GTSNPN and CDR2 SVGIG (reference sequence). The CDR3 runs to 12 residues. CDR3 protein: CAWSAAPGEAFF. CDR3 sequence (DNA): TGTGCCTGGAGTGCAGCACCGGGGGAAGCTTTCTTT.

The chain couples TRBV19 to TRBJ2-3; 7 bases are shared with TRBD1. The ends lost 5 bases at V and 6 bases at J; junction bases unmatched: 5. This CDR3 spans 13 amino acids. Germline CDR1 LNHDA, CDR2 SQIVND (reference sequence). This CDR3 is CASSRQGQDTQYF. In DNA, the CDR3 is TGTGCCAGTAGTCGACAGGGCCAGGATACGCAGTATTTT.

The chain is built from TRBV27 and TRBJ1-2; D may be TRBD1 (6 bases). V shed 11 bases and J shed 4 bases, with 14 bases lying between them. CDR1 is MNHEY and CDR2 is SMNVEV in the germline V gene (reference sequence). This CDR3 is 12 amino acids long. CDR3 nucleotide sequence: TGTGCCTCCAGAGGGGGGGGCTATGGCTACACCTTC. It translates to CASRGGGYGYTF.